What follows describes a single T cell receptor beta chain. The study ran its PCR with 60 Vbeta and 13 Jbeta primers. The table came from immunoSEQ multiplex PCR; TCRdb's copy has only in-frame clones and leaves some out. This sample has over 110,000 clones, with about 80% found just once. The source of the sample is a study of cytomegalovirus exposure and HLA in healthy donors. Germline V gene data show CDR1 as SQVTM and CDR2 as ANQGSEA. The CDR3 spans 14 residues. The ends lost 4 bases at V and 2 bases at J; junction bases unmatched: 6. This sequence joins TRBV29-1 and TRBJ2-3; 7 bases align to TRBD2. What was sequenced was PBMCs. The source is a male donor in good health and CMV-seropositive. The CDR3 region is CSVGGGGNTDTQYF. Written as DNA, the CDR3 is TGCAGCGTTGGAGGCGGGGGAAACACAGATACGCAGTATTTT.